These 10 T cell receptor beta chains share one sample of origin, sequenced in a study of cytomegalovirus exposure and HLA in healthy donors. 13 Jbeta primers and 60 Vbeta primers were used for the PCR. Sequencing used immunoSEQ multiplex PCR; TCRdb keeps in-frame clones, though not all of them. The sample totals about 140,000 clones. Source material: PBMCs. The receptors were gathered from a woman aged 18-35 years in good health and CMV-seronegative.

The chain is built from TRBV4-2 and TRBJ2-3; TRBD2 matches at 7 bases. The V segment lost 1 base and the J segment 6 bases; nucleotides outside the gene matches: 4. This CDR3 comprises 14 residues. Germline values: CDR1 LGHNA, CDR2 YNFKEQ. The CDR3 loop reads CASSQAGGSDTQYF. Here the CDR3 DNA reads TGTGCCAGCAGCCAAGCGGGCGGGAGCGATACGCAGTATTTT.

V and J are TRBV5-6 and TRBJ2-2, with D unresolved. In germline, CDR1 is SGHDT, CDR2 YYEEEE. V lost 2 bases to trimming and J lost 4 bases, with 6 bases between them. CDR3 length equals 13 residues. As DNA, the CDR3 is TGTGCCAGCAGCTTTACAACCACCGGGGAGCTGTTTTTT. Translated: CASSFTTTGELFF. The whole variable domain, remainder taken from reference TRBV5-6 and TRBJ2-2, is DAGVTQSPTHLIKTRGQQVTLRCSPKSGHDTVSWYQQALGQGPQFIFQYYEEEERQRGNFPDRFSGHQFPNYSSELNVNALLLGDSALYLCASSFTTTGELFFGEGSRLTVL.

The chain couples TRBV11-3 to TRBJ2-3, with 10 bases identical to TRBD2. This CDR3 is 19 amino acids long. V lost 1 base to trimming and J lost 2 bases; unmatched junction nucleotides: 12. Per the germline V gene, CDR1 is SGHNT and CDR2 is YENEEA. CDR3 residues: CASSLGAGGPRRTTDTQYF. The CDR3 DNA is TGTGCCAGCAGCTTAGGAGCGGGAGGGCCTCGAAGAACCACAGATACGCAGTATTTT. Based on the CDR3 plus reference TRBV11-3 and TRBJ2-3, the full variable domain is EAGVVQSPRYKIIEKKQPVAFWCNPISGHNTLYWYLQNLGQGPELLIRYENEEAVDDSQLPKDRFSAERLKGVDSTLKIQPAELGDSAVYLCASSLGAGGPRRTTDTQYFGPGTRLTVL.

This chain joins TRBV29-1 and TRBJ1-1; D might be TRBD1 (5 bases). The CDR3 contains 10 residues. Trimming pared 7 bases from V and 4 bases from J, leaving 7 bases between. Per germline, CDR1 SQVTM and CDR2 ANQGSEA. The CDR3 DNA sequence: TGCAGCGCCCAGGGCACTGAAGCTTTCTTT. This codes for CSAQGTEAFF.

The chain recombines TRBV2 with TRBJ2-1; TRBD2 is a possible D gene (6 bases). V was pared by 6 bases and J by 4 bases, with 13 bases between. The CDR3 spans 14 residues. Germline V lookup: CDR1 SNHLY, CDR2 FYNNEI. CDR3 nucleotides: TGTGCCAGCAGGTTGCGGGCGGGATACAATGAGCAGTTCTTC. Its translation: CASRLRAGYNEQFF.

This chain uses TRBV9 with TRBJ1-4; D is ambiguous. CDR1 is SGDLS and CDR2 is YYNGEE in the germline V gene. Trimming pared 0 bases from V and 5 bases from J, leaving 11 bases between. The CDR3 is made up of 15 amino acids. The CDR3 here is CASSVGWSMNEKLFF. The CDR3, as DNA: TGTGCCAGCAGCGTAGGGTGGAGTATGAATGAAAAACTGTTTTTT.

V and J are TRBV28 and TRBJ2-7, with 7 bases fitting TRBD1. CDR3 length equals 14 residues. Germline lookup yields CDR1 MDHEN and CDR2 SYDVKM. Unmatched junction bases numbered 8, after V lost 7 bases and J lost 2 bases. The CDR3 loop reads CASNTGTAPYEQYF. The CDR3 nucleotides read TGTGCCAGCAACACCGGGACAGCCCCCTACGAGCAGTACTTC.

The chain links TRBV6-4 to TRBJ2-2, with TRBD2 matching over 8 bases. CDR3 length: 15 amino acids. J lost 6 bases, V lost 7 bases, and 10 bases had no gene match. Germline V lookup: CDR1 MRHNA, CDR2 SNTAGT. The CDR3: CASKLSSGVPGELFF. The CDR3 coding sequence is TGTGCCAGCAAACTGAGTAGCGGGGTGCCCGGGGAGCTGTTTTTT.

The gene calls are TRBV2 and TRBJ2-7; D is possibly TRBD2 (5 bases). Germline CDR1 reads SNHLY; CDR2 reads FYNNEI. This CDR3 is 13 amino acids long. Deletions cut 6 bases from V and 3 bases from J, with 12 bases between. The CDR3, as DNA: TGTGCCAGCAGAGGAAGGACTTTCTACGAGCAGTACGTC. This codes for CASRGRTFYEQYV.

J is TRBJ2-1 and V is TRBV14; TRBD2 matches 8 bases. The germline gives CDR1 SGHDN, CDR2 FVKESK. V shed 4 bases and J 2 bases; nucleotides not matched to a gene: 16. The CDR3 has 19 amino acids. The CDR3 coding sequence is TGTGCCAGCAGCCCGGGAGGGGTCGGGGTAGCGGGTACCTACAATGAGCAGTTCTTC. As protein: CASSPGGVGVAGTYNEQFF.